This T cell receptor (beta chain) was identified in a study of regulatory T cells in long-lasting Graves disease. Noted time point: newly diagnosed GD, antithyroid drugs for less than 3 months. RNA isolated from PBMCs was used to make the TCR library. It was an endocrinology department in Xi'an, China, that provided the patients. This clonotype was seen repeatedly, ten times or more. Antigen specificity is unknown. HTBI primers from iRepertoire and Arm-PCR of CDR3 regions yielded the TCR beta libraries. MiXCR, run by TCRdb on the multiplex PCR reads, gives a single entry per CDR3 protein. The profile shows approximately 230,000 distinct CDR3 sequences, 18% of them singletons. Broader study findings: Preferential use of TRBV28, TRBJ1-2 and TRBJ2-5 was seen in persistent disease. Less diverse TCR repertoires were seen in persistent Graves' patients than in newly diagnosed ones. Those with persistent disease had in common more public clonotypes (about 2,500) than new patients (around 910).

This CDR3 has 15 amino acids. V dropped 3 bases and J dropped 3 bases, with 15 bases sitting between them. Germline-derived CDR1 and CDR2 are LNHDA and SQIVND (reference sequence). The chain couples TRBV19 to TRBJ2-7, with D tentatively TRBD2 (6 bases). The sequencing here drew on peripheral blood mononuclear cells (PBMCs), taken at new diagnosis, from a patient treated with antithyroid drugs. This sequence originates from a female donor with Graves disease. The CDR3 DNA follows: TGTGCCAGTAGTATCGGGAGACTAGGGGACTACGAGCAGTACTTC. Protein product: CASSIGRLGDYEQYF.